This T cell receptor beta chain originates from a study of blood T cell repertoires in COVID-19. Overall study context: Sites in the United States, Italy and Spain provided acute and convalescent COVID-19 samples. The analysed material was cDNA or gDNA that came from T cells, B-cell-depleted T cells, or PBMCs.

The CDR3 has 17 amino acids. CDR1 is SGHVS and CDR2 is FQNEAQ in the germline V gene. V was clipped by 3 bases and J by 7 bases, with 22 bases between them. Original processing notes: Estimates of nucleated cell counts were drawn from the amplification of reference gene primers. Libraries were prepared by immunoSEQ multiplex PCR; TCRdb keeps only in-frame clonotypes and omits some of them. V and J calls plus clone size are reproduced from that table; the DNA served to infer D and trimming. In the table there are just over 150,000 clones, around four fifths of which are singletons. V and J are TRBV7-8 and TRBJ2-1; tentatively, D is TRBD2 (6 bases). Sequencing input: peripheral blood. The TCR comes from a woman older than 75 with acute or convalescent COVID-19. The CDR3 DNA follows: TGTGCCAGCAGCTTTTATAGGATTGGAGGGCCATGGAATGAGCAGTTCTTC. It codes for CASSFYRIGGPWNEQFF.